A selection of T cell receptor beta chains follows, all from one sample in a study of Graves' ophthalmopathy and Graves' hyperthyroidism. TCRdb re-analysed the multiplex PCR reads in MiXCR, keeping a single row per CDR3 protein. The sample has under 350,000 distinct CDR3 sequences, roughly a sixth seen once. Sequenced sample: peripheral blood. The receptors shown here come from an adult man with Graves' ophthalmopathy. Both conserved end residues are part of each CDR3. D genes are given only for firm matches. Clone size appears in some rows only: once, few, many, or a class for an expanded clone.

clone_size	v_call	d_call	j_call	cdr3_aa
many	TRBV6-2/TRBV6-3	NA	TRBJ1-1	CASRDQAENTEAFF
NA	TRBV12-3/TRBV12-4	NA	TRBJ1-1	CASSLFVQTEAFF
many	TRBV7-3	TRBD2	TRBJ2-7	CASSLFGLAGNPTWDYEQYF
many	TRBV27	NA	TRBJ1-5	CASSLYPRANNQPQHF
many	TRBV5-1	NA	TRBJ2-2	CASSLFPIDTGELFF
many	TRBV6-1	TRBD1	TRBJ1-2	CASSEQGTARRYTF
once	TRBV7-8	NA	TRBJ1-5	CASSPRDLQGNQPQHF
many	TRBV6-1	NA	TRBJ1-1	CASSTRRDGKLAFF
NA	TRBV28	NA	TRBJ2-7	CASSLLVPNSYEQYF
many	TRBV18	NA	TRBJ2-7	CASSPNRGLPQYEQYF
many	TRBV6-5	TRBD1	TRBJ1-2	CASSWGGGSSGYTF
many	TRBV5-1	NA	TRBJ2-7	CASSLQGWGQYF
many	TRBV27	TRBD1	TRBJ1-5	CASSRQGPILQPQHF
many	TRBV20-1	NA	TRBJ1-6	CSGLGQQLNSPLHF
many	TRBV20-1	TRBD2	TRBJ2-5	CSARLASGSGETQYF
many	TRBV6-1	TRBD2	TRBJ2-5	CATIGGLAGRQETQYF
many	TRBV27	NA	TRBJ1-5	CASRQNLNQPQHF
many	TRBV20-1	TRBD2	TRBJ2-2	CSAIAGGLGGELFF
many	TRBV20-1	TRBD1	TRBJ1-2	CSAKAGGGGYTF
many	TRBV4-1	NA	TRBJ1-3	CASSQEDTSGNTIYF
many	TRBV20-1	NA	TRBJ1-5	CSAGAASLEHQPQHF
few	TRBV4-1	TRBD1	TRBJ1-5	CASSQGTGGPQPYSNQPQHF
many	TRBV6-5	NA	TRBJ1-5	CASSYFSQPQHF
NA	TRBV12-3/TRBV12-4	NA	TRBJ1-2	CASSSSWGGYGYTF
NA	TRBV7-2	TRBD2	TRBJ2-7	CASRVAGESEQYF
many	TRBV7-2	NA	TRBJ2-7	CASGQEPYEQYF
many	TRBV6-1	NA	TRBJ2-7	CASSGGGYSYEQYF